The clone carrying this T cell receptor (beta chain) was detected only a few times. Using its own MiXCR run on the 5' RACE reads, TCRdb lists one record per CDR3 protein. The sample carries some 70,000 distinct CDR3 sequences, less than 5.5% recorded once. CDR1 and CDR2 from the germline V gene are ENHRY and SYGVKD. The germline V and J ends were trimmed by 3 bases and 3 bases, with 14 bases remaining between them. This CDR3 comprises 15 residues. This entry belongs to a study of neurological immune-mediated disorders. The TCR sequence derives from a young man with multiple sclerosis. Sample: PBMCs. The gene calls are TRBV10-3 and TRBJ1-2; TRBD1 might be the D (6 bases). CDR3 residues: CAISDPDSYYYGYTF. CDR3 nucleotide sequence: TGTGCCATCAGTGACCCGGACAGCTACTACTATGGCTACACCTTC.